This T cell receptor (beta chain) was sequenced in a study of cytomegalovirus exposure and HLA in healthy donors. Study-level findings and limits: Researchers reported in a later analysis that a missense DCLRE1C variant was tied to TCR beta V- and J-gene trimming.

With respect to this clone: Its antigen remains unidentified.

60 Vbeta and 13 Jbeta primers were used in PCR. Libraries were prepared by immunoSEQ multiplex PCR; TCRdb keeps only in-frame clonotypes and omits some of them. The sample includes over 110,000 clones, 70% to 85% of them seen just once. V lost 3 bases and J lost 3; bases outside the gene matches: 3. The CDR3 spans 14 residues. Germline V gene data show CDR1 as ENHRY and CDR2 as SYGVKD. This sequence was found in a woman aged 55-70 years in good health and CMV-seropositive. The sequenced sample consisted of PBMCs. The chain carries TRBV10-3 and TRBJ2-3; TRBD2 matches at 7 bases. In nucleotides, the CDR3 is TGTGCCATCAGTGATCCCGGGGGGACAGATACGCAGTATTTT. Translation: CAISDPGGTDTQYF.